The source of this T cell receptor (beta chain) is a study of control samples from healthy donors and cancer patients. Using immunoSEQ multiplex PCR, the repertoire was profiled, and TCRdb retains in-frame clones only, with some absent. The profile covers some 410,000 clones, with around 90% appearing a single time and about 6.3% taken by the ten largest. Trimming stripped 5 bases from V and 14 bases from J, with 18 bases between. This CDR3 spans 12 amino acids. The germline gives CDR1 MNHEY, CDR2 SMNVEV (reference sequence). Source material: PBMCs. This chain joins TRBV27 and TRBJ2-5, with TRBD2 as a possible D gene (5 bases). This sequence originates from a man between 35 and 55 years old with head and neck cancer. The CDR3 coding sequence is TGTGCCAGCAGTAGCCTAGGAGGAACCAAATACTTC. Translating gives CASSSLGGTKYF.